Listed here are 24 T cell receptor beta chains from one sample, sequenced in a study of T-cell memory formation after mild COVID-19. TCRdb re-called the 5' RACE reads through MiXCR, storing one row per CDR3 protein. In the table there are roughly 340,000 distinct CDR3 sequences, about a sixth of which are singletons. The source material was PBMCs or a T cell subset sorted from them (not recorded which). The receptors shown here come from a man aged 18 to 35 who had mild COVID-19 (a few samples of this study predate the infection). Cell type and time point are not known.

This clonotype was counted only a few times. The chain uses TRBV18 and TRBJ2-7; D tentatively fits TRBD1 or TRBD2 (5 bases each). The CDR3 runs 13 residues. CDR1 and CDR2 (germline): KGHSH, LQKENI. V shed 0 bases and J shed 7 bases, with 10 bases lying between them. As DNA, the CDR3 is TGTGCCAGCTCACCACCAGGGACCGGTGAGCAGTACTTC. This codes for CASSPPGTGEQYF.

This clonotype was detected only a few times. The CDR3 reads CASSPGTAALEKQYF. The CDR3 nucleotides are TGTGCCAGCAGCCCAGGGACCGCCGCGCTGGAGAAGCAGTACTTC. The V and J genes are TRBV11-2 and TRBJ2-7; D may be TRBD1 or TRBD2 (5 bases each). Germline CDR1 and CDR2: SGHAT and FQNNGV. V shed 5 bases and J shed 8 bases, with 22 bases lying between them. This CDR3 comprises 15 residues.

This clonotype was seen only a few times. The CDR3: CASRSGLAGGRSTDTQYF. The CDR3 DNA follows: TGCGCCAGCAGATCAGGACTAGCGGGGGGCCGTTCCACAGATACGCAGTATTTT. V usage is TRBV5-1 and J usage is TRBJ2-3; 14 bases match TRBD2. There are 18 residues in the CDR3. With 5 bases clipped from V and 2 bases from J, the junction kept 10 bases outside the gene matches. Germline assignment: CDR1 SGHRS and CDR2 YFSETQ.

The chain is built from TRBV7-9 and TRBJ2-5, with D hard to call. The germline V gene has CDR1 SEHNR and CDR2 FQNEAQ (reference sequence). Trimming removed 5 bases from V and 0 bases from J, with 7 bases in between. The CDR3 is 13 residues long. CDR3 region: CASSPRDQETQYF. CDR3 bases: TGTGCCAGCAGCCCCCGGGACCAAGAGACCCAGTACTTC. Combining the CDR3 with reference TRBV7-9 and TRBJ2-5 gives the whole variable domain DTGVSQNPRHKITKRGQNVTFRCDPISEHNRLYWYRQTLGQGPEFLTYFQNEAQLEKSRLLSDRFSAERPKGSFSTLEIQRTEQGDSAMYLCASSPRDQETQYFGPGTRLLVL.

This clonotype occurred a few times. The CDR3 region has the DNA TGTGCCAGCAGTTTATCAGGATCGCGCAATTCACCCCTCCACTTT. This sequence encodes CASSLSGSRNSPLHF. This rearrangement joins TRBV28 to TRBJ1-6; D remains ambiguous. The CDR3 spans 15 residues. The germline CDR1 and CDR2 sequences are MDHEN and SYDVKM. Trimming took 1 base from V and 7 from J, leaving 11 bases between them.

Note on this clonotype: An end of the junction differs from the germline gene, which may be a read error. The CDR3 DNA is TGTGCCAGCACGTCGGAGGCTAGCGGGGGGGTTTTC. This sequence encodes CASTSEASGGVF. The V call is TRBV2, the J call TRBJ2-5; 12 nucleotides align to TRBD2. Looked up from germline, CDR1 is SNHLY and CDR2 is FYNNEI. This CDR3 comprises 12 residues.

Written as DNA, the CDR3 is TGTGCCAGCAGCTTCTACAGGGTTTATGGCTACACCTTC. Translating it yields CASSFYRVYGYTF. The chain carries TRBV7-9 and TRBJ1-2; a weak D match, TRBD1 (6 bases). The length of the CDR3 is 13 residues. Germline V gene sequence: CDR1 SEHNR, CDR2 FQNEAQ (reference sequence). V lost 3 bases, J lost 5 bases, and 10 bases lay in between.

This clonotype was seen a few times. This sequence joins TRBV7-3 and TRBJ2-7; 10 bases line up with TRBD1. Looked up from germline, CDR1 is SGHTA and CDR2 is FQGTGA. This CDR3 is 16 amino acids long. Trimming cost V 5 bases and J 6 bases; bases outside gene matches: 13. As DNA, the CDR3 is TGTGCCAGCAGCCCCCCCCCCGGGACAGGGGCGAGCGAGCAGTACTTC. It yields the protein CASSPPPGTGASEQYF.

This clonotype was found a few times. This chain connects TRBV6-6 to TRBJ1-5; D perhaps matches TRBD1 (6 bases). Trimming left V 8 bases short and J 0 bases short, with 11 bases between. CDR3 length: 14 residues. CDR1 and CDR2 (germline): MNHNY, SVGAGI (reference sequence). The CDR3 DNA reads as TGTGCCAGCCTACAGGGATATAGCAATCAGCCCCAGCATTTT. It codes for CASLQGYSNQPQHF.

This clonotype was counted a few times. The gene calls are TRBV29-1 and TRBJ2-7, with 8 bases matching TRBD1. J lost 0 bases, V lost 4 bases, and 14 bases had no gene match. Germline assignment: CDR1 SQVTM and CDR2 ANQGSEA. This CDR3 is built from 17 residues. The CDR3 DNA follows: TGCAGCGTTGTGGACAGGGATCCCAAGAGCCTCTCCTACGAGCAGTACTTC. Its translation: CSVVDRDPKSLSYEQYF.

This clonotype was seen ten or more times. The J gene is TRBJ2-5, the V gene TRBV7-9, with D maybe TRBD1 (6 bases). Germline V CDR1 and CDR2: SEHNR, FQNEAQ (reference sequence). Between the trimmed V and J ends, which lost 2 bases and 0 bases, there was a span of 7 bases. The CDR3 has 14 residues. CDR3 loop: CASSLHRDQETQYF. As DNA, the CDR3 is TGTGCCAGCAGCTTACACAGGGACCAAGAGACCCAGTACTTC.

Only a few counts were recorded for this clonotype. The rearrangement joins TRBV2 to TRBJ2-7; D tentatively reads TRBD1 or TRBD2 (6 bases each). The CDR3 spans 15 residues. Trimming cost V 2 bases and J 0 bases, with 11 bases left between them. Germline-derived CDR1 and CDR2 are SNHLY and FYNNEI. CDR3 residues: CASSEKGGPSYEQYF. CDR3 DNA sequence: TGTGCCAGCAGTGAAAAGGGGGGCCCCTCCTACGAGCAGTACTTC. The full variable domain, in which reference TRBV2 and TRBJ2-7 provide the parts outside the CDR3, is EPEVTQTPSHQVTQMGQEVILRCVPISNHLYFYWYRQILGQKVEFLVSFYNNEISEKSEIFDDQFSVERPDGSNFTLKIRSTKLEDSAMYFCASSEKGGPSYEQYFGPGTRLTVT.

The V call is TRBV6-5, the J call TRBJ1-1; D is undetermined. Trimming pared 2 bases from V and 0 bases from J, leaving 4 bases between. Germline CDR1 and CDR2: MNHEY and SVGAGI. The CDR3 totals 13 residues. The CDR3 region is CASSYRMNTEAFF. The CDR3 nucleotides are TGTGCCAGCAGTTACAGGATGAACACTGAAGCTTTCTTT.

This clonotype was observed a handful of times. The chain employs TRBV7-2 and TRBJ2-6; a weak D match, TRBD1 (5 bases). Germline V CDR1 and CDR2: SGHTA, FQGNSA. CDR3 length: 13 amino acids. V gave up 10 bases and J gave up 0 bases, with 7 bases separating them. The CDR3 bases are TGTGCCACCAGGGTCTCTGGGGCCAACGTCCTGACTTTC. It encodes CATRVSGANVLTF.

The CDR3 nucleotides are TGTGCCAGCAGTGCCACGGATAGCAATCAGCCCCAGCATTTT. Protein: CASSATDSNQPQHF. The chain links TRBV2 to TRBJ1-5; D ambiguous. The CDR3 is 14 amino acids. Trimming removed 4 bases at V and 0 bases at J, with 7 bases between. CDR1 is SNHLY, CDR2 FYNNEI, per germline.

The V and J genes are TRBV29-1 and TRBJ2-1; TRBD1 is a possible D gene (6 bases). The CDR3 has 13 amino acids. V was clipped by 7 bases and J by 5 bases, with 15 bases between them. CDR1 and CDR2 from the germline V gene are SQVTM and ANQGSEA. This CDR3 is CSEQGTAHNEQFF. DNA for the CDR3: TGCAGCGAGCAGGGGACGGCGCACAATGAGCAGTTCTTC.

This clonotype was seen only once. The chain has TRBV5-1 and TRBJ2-3, with a tentative D call TRBD1 (5 bases). The V and J ends lost 4 bases and 0 bases respectively, with 12 bases between them. CDR1 is SGHRS, CDR2 YFSETQ, per germline. The CDR3 length is 15 residues. Here the CDR3 reads CASSLSQASTDTQYF. Here the CDR3 DNA reads TGCGCCAGCAGCCTCTCACAGGCTAGCACAGATACGCAGTATTTT. Combining the CDR3 with reference TRBV5-1 and TRBJ2-3 gives the whole variable domain KAGVTQTPRYLIKTRGQQVTLSCSPISGHRSVSWYQQTPGQGLQFLFEYFSETQRNKGNFPGRFSGRQFSNSRSEMNVSTLELGDSALYLCASSLSQASTDTQYFGPGTRLTVL.

This clonotype was observed a handful of times. The J gene is TRBJ2-7, the V gene TRBV4-2; 11 bases are a match to TRBD2. Trimming cost V 4 bases and J 0 bases; bases outside gene matches: 5. There are 16 residues in the CDR3. CDR1 and CDR2 (germline): LGHNA, YNFKEQ. CDR3 DNA sequence: TGTGCCAGCAGCCTTTCTAGCGGGGGGCTCTCCTACGAGCAGTACTTC. Amino acids: CASSLSSGGLSYEQYF.

This chain joins TRBV4-3 and TRBJ2-2, with 8 bases that match TRBD2. The CDR3 consists of 17 residues. Germline values: CDR1 LGHNA, CDR2 YSLEER. V dropped 0 bases and J dropped 4; count of bases not matched to a gene: 7. The chain's CDR3 is CASSQEYSGVITGELFF. The CDR3 coding sequence is TGCGCCAGCAGCCAAGAGTATAGCGGGGTTATCACCGGGGAGCTGTTTTTT.

This clonotype was seen a handful of times. The V gene is TRBV5-1, the J gene TRBJ2-5; either TRBD1 or TRBD2 may fit D (5 bases each). Trimming removed 10 bases at V and 2 bases at J, with 15 bases between. This CDR3 is built from 13 residues. Germline CDR1 and CDR2: SGHRS and YFSETQ. The CDR3 spells CASRETEQETQYF. In DNA form, the CDR3 reads TGCGCCTCAAGGGAGACAGAGCAAGAGACCCAGTACTTC.

This clonotype has just a few counts. The genes are TRBV6-2 or TRBV6-3 and TRBJ2-1, with D hard to call. CDR3 length: 14 residues. Germline lookup yields CDR1 MNHEY and CDR2 SVGEGT. The V and J ends lost 0 bases and 9 bases respectively, with 12 bases between them. The CDR3 nucleotides read TGTGCCAGCAGTTACTCGATAGGTGGCCCTGAGCAGTTCTTC. It translates to CASSYSIGGPEQFF.

This clonotype was detected only a few times. The genes are TRBV25-1 and TRBJ2-2; tentatively, D is TRBD2 (6 bases). The CDR3 loop spans 14 amino acids. V dropped 4 bases and J dropped 6 bases, with 12 bases sitting between them. Looked up from germline, CDR1 is MGHDK and CDR2 is SYGVNS. For the CDR3, the DNA is TGTGCCAGCAGTGGTATTGGGGGGTCCGGGGAGCTGTTTTTT. Its translation is CASSGIGGSGELFF. Full variable domain (missing parts from reference TRBV25-1 and TRBJ2-2): EADIYQTPRYLVIGTGKKITLECSQTMGHDKMYWYQQDPGMELHLIHYSYGVNSTEKGDLSSESTVSRIRTEHFPLTLESARPSHTSQYLCASSGIGGSGELFFGEGSRLTVL.

V and J are TRBV18 and TRBJ1-1; D perhaps matches TRBD1 (5 bases). V lost 8 bases and J 1 base, leaving 14 bases between the germline ends. This CDR3 has 14 residues. Germline V gene lookup returns CDR1 KGHSH and CDR2 LQKENI. The CDR3 loop reads CASAITTGNTEAFF. CDR3 nucleotides: TGTGCCAGCGCGATAACTACAGGGAACACTGAAGCTTTCTTT.

V usage is TRBV10-3 and J usage is TRBJ2-5; 10 bases are shared with TRBD1. The CDR3 loop spans 16 amino acids. Germline V gene lookup returns CDR1 ENHRY and CDR2 SYGVKD. The J segment lost 5 bases and the V segment lost 5 bases, leaving 11 bases of the junction unmatched. The CDR3 loop reads CAISSPDRGLGETQYF. CDR3 bases: TGTGCCATCAGTTCACCCGACAGGGGGCTAGGGGAGACCCAGTACTTC.